This TCR beta chain was sequenced for a study of OX40 agonist ivuxolimab in advanced cancers. Study background: Earlier anti-PD-1, anti-PD-L1 or anti-CTLA-4 therapy was permitted; about 38% had received some. Partial responses were observed in three patients, of whom one had hepatocellular carcinoma and two had cutaneous melanoma. Findings and caveats of the study: Which antigen the expanded peripheral T cells recognized is unknown.

The repertoire was sequenced with immunoSEQ multiplex PCR; TCRdb's copy has only in-frame clones and lacks some. The table has fewer than 55,000 clones, around 80% seen once. This clone showed up just a few times. What it binds is unknown. The CDR3 totals 12 residues. Trimming removed 6 bases from V and 5 bases from J, with 11 bases in between. Germline loops: CDR1 KGHSH, CDR2 LQKENI. This TCR was recovered from an adult with an advanced solid tumor such as melanoma, head and neck, liver or kidney cancer. The chain uses TRBV18 and TRBJ2-7; maybe TRBD2 (5 bases). Here the sequenced sample was CD4+ or CD8+ T cells sorted from blood, taken in a trial of the OX40 agonist ivuxolimab. CDR3 DNA sequence: TGTGCCAGCTCGCCTCTCGGGGACGAGCAGTACTTC. Its protein product is CASSPLGDEQYF. The full variable domain, completed using reference TRBV18 and TRBJ2-7, is NAGVMQNPRHLVRRRGQEARLRCSPMKGHSHVYWYRQLPEEGLKFMVYLQKENIIDESGMPKERFSAEFPKEGPSILRIQQVVRGDSAAYFCASSPLGDEQYFGPGTRLTVT.